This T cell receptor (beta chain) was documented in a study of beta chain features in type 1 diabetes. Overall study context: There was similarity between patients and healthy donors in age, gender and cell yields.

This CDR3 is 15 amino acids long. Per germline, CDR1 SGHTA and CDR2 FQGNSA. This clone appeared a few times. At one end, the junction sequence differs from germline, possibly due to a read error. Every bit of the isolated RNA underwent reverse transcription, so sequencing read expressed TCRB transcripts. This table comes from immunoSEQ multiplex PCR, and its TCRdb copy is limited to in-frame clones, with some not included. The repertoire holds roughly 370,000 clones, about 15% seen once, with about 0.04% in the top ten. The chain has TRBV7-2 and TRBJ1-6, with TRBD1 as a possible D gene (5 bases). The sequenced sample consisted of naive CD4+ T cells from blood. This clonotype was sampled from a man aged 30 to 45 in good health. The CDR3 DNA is TGCGCCAGCAGCAACCGGGACGGTTATAATTCACCCCTCCACTTT. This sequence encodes CASSNRDGYNSPLHF.